This T cell receptor (beta chain) appears in the sequencing data of a study of shared clonotypes between healthy human individuals. As concerns this clone: Its antigen is undetermined.

V gave up 0 bases and J gave up 5 bases; unmatched junction bases: 8. The germline gives CDR1 SGHTA, CDR2 FQGNSA. This CDR3 is 17 amino acids long. The study's findings and limits: Depth was large, yet rarefaction showed that sorted-subset sequencing was incomplete. Sequencing depth was predicted to influence how clonotypes are shared among donors.

Method: immunoSEQ multiplex PCR; TCRdb's copy keeps in-frame clones and lacks some. This sample has 2.5 million or so clones; just over 90% occur once, and the top ten carry over 0.12%. Sequencing was carried out using naive CD4+ T cells sorted from blood. Subset indicated: CD45RA+ positively selected. The chain links TRBV7-2 to TRBJ1-5; TRBD1 matches 9 bases. The origin of this receptor is a man younger than 30 in good health. The CDR3 loop is CASSLARDRVRDQPQHF. CDR3 DNA: TGTGCCAGCAGCTTAGCGCGGGACAGGGTAAGGGATCAGCCCCAGCATTTT.